The 15 T cell receptor beta chains below all came from one sample that was sequenced in a study of identical twins. TCRdb itself ran the 5' RACE reads through MiXCR, one entry per CDR3 protein. Counted here are about 900,000 distinct CDR3 sequences, 9% to 15% occurring once; the ten biggest clones make up around 1.5%. The sample also formed part of further work on yellow fever vaccine responses in identical twins.

The specimen was PBMCs. These receptor sequences come from a woman aged 18-29 years in good health.

The chain combines TRBV5-1 with TRBJ2-7; a weak D match, TRBD2 (6 bases). CDR3 size: 14 residues. Germline V gives CDR1 SGHRS, CDR2 YFSETQ. V was trimmed by 1 base and J by 5 bases, leaving 13 bases between them. The CDR3 DNA reads TGCGCCAGCAGCTTGAGTCTAGCGTTCGACGAGCAGTACTTC. Translating gives CASSLSLAFDEQYF.

This clonotype was seen repeatedly, ten times or more. The rearrangement links TRBV6-2 or TRBV6-3 to TRBJ1-4; perhaps TRBD1 as D (5 bases). CDR3 length: 12 amino acids. Per the germline V gene, CDR1 is MNHEY and CDR2 is SVGEGT. V dropped 4 bases and J dropped 8 bases, with 8 bases sitting between them. In nucleotides, the CDR3 is TGTGCCAGCAGTTGGGGGACCGAAAAACTGTTTTTT. Translation gives CASSWGTEKLFF.

In this sample, this clonotype turned up a few times. The chain links TRBV12-3 or TRBV12-4 to TRBJ2-5; D is perhaps TRBD2 (6 bases). Deletions cut 6 bases from V and 7 bases from J, with 18 bases between. The CDR3 is 14 amino acids. CDR3 coding DNA: TGTGCCAGCAGCCCCCTTAGCGGTCTGGGGACCCAGTACTTC. This codes for CASSPLSGLGTQYF.

This clonotype was found a few times. This chain uses TRBV9 with TRBJ2-2; the D gene could be TRBD1 or TRBD2 (5 bases each). Trimming shortened V by 2 bases and J by 2 bases, and 13 bases separated the two germline ends. This CDR3 is built from 16 residues. The germline CDR1 and CDR2 sequences are SGDLS and YYNGEE. The CDR3 nucleotides read TGTGCCAGCAGCGTTGTCGCTGGGACCAACACCGGGGAGCTGTTTTTT. Its protein product is CASSVVAGTNTGELFF. The full variable domain, completed using reference TRBV9 and TRBJ2-2, is DSGVTQTPKHLITATGQRVTLRCSPRSGDLSVYWYQQSLDQGLQFLIQYYNGEERAKGNILERFSAQQFPDLHSELNLSSLELGDSALYFCASSVVAGTNTGELFFGEGSRLTVL.

The chain links TRBV2 to TRBJ2-1; 7 bases agree with TRBD2. This CDR3 comprises 13 residues. The germline V gene has CDR1 SNHLY and CDR2 FYNNEI. V was pared by 8 bases and J by 7 bases, with 8 bases of the junction left unmatched. The CDR3 reads CASCAGVGNEQFF. DNA of the CDR3: TGTGCCAGCTGTGCGGGAGTGGGTAATGAGCAGTTCTTC.

This clonotype occurred a few times. V and J are TRBV25-1 and TRBJ2-3; D ambiguous. From germline, CDR1 is MGHDK and CDR2 SYGVNS. This CDR3 is 15 amino acids long. With 3 bases removed from V and 2 bases from J, the gap between germline ends came to 12 bases. CDR3 amino acids: CASSDLATNTDTQYF. The CDR3 region has the DNA TGTGCCAGCAGTGATCTCGCTACCAACACAGATACGCAGTATTTT. Based on the CDR3 plus reference TRBV25-1 and TRBJ2-3, the full variable domain is EADIYQTPRYLVIGTGKKITLECSQTMGHDKMYWYQQDPGMELHLIHYSYGVNSTEKGDLSSESTVSRIRTEHFPLTLESARPSHTSQYLCASSDLATNTDTQYFGPGTRLTVL.

This rearrangement joins TRBV7-9 to TRBJ2-7; D is undetermined. The length of the CDR3 is 13 residues. Trimming shortened V by 2 bases and J by 6 bases, and 11 bases separated the two germline ends. Germline CDR1 SEHNR, CDR2 FQNEAQ (reference sequence). DNA of the CDR3: TGTGCCAGCAGCTTAAGGTCTATAAGCGAGCAGTACGTC. Its protein product is CASSLRSISEQYV.

This clonotype was seen a few times. V is TRBV11-1 and J is TRBJ2-5; a possible D gene is TRBD1 (6 bases). Between the trimmed V and J ends, which lost 0 bases and 3 bases, there was a span of 11 bases. CDR1 SGHAT and CDR2 FQDESV come from the germline V gene (reference sequence). The length of the CDR3 is 15 residues. The CDR3 loop is CASSLAGAVEETQYF. The CDR3 DNA sequence: TGTGCCAGCAGCTTAGCGGGGGCGGTAGAAGAGACCCAGTACTTC.

J is TRBJ1-1 and V is TRBV24-1; unclear D gene. The germline V and J ends were trimmed by 5 bases and 2 bases, with 8 bases remaining between them. Germline CDR1 reads KGHDR; CDR2 reads SFDVKD. The length of the CDR3 is 13 residues. DNA of the CDR3: TGTGCCACCAGTGGAGGACTCAACACTGAAGCTTTCTTT. It is translated as CATSGGLNTEAFF.

This clonotype is a singleton in its sample. The rearrangement links TRBV29-1 to TRBJ1-1, with TRBD1 as a possible D gene (6 bases). V dropped 6 bases and J dropped 0 bases, with 17 bases sitting between them. The CDR3 runs 15 residues. Germline loops: CDR1 SQVTM, CDR2 ANQGSEA. The CDR3 DNA is TGCAGCGTCCATCTAGGGGGGAGGATGAACACTGAAGCTTTCTTT. It encodes CSVHLGGRMNTEAFF.

This clonotype was counted a few times. This rearrangement joins TRBV4-2 to TRBJ2-3, with 9 bases that match TRBD2. The trim removed 4 bases at V and 3 bases at J, leaving 11 bases unmatched. CDR1 and CDR2 (germline): LGHNA, YNFKEQ. This CDR3 has 17 amino acids. The CDR3 here is CASSPQGAGGLTDTQYF. The CDR3 DNA reads as TGTGCCAGCAGCCCCCAGGGAGCGGGGGGCCTAACAGATACGCAGTATTTT.

The J gene is TRBJ2-7, the V gene TRBV5-1, with D possibly being TRBD2 (6 bases). Per germline, CDR1 SGHRS and CDR2 YFSETQ. The CDR3 has 16 residues. The germline V and J ends were trimmed by 4 bases and 2 bases, with 19 bases remaining between them. The CDR3 region is CASSQTLAPFPYEQYF. As DNA, the CDR3 is TGCGCCAGCAGCCAGACCCTAGCGCCCTTTCCCTACGAGCAGTACTTC.

The chain couples TRBV3-1 to TRBJ2-1, with a possible D match to TRBD1 (6 bases). CDR3 length: 14 amino acids. The germline V gene encodes CDR1 LGHDT and CDR2 YNNKEL (reference sequence). Trimming pared 4 bases from V and 10 bases from J, leaving 17 bases between. The CDR3 DNA sequence: TGTGCCAGCAGCCTTAAAACTACCGGGACAGAGCAGTTCTTC. It yields the protein CASSLKTTGTEQFF.

The chain uses TRBV11-3 and TRBJ2-7, with 8 bases matching TRBD2. Trimming took 5 bases from V and 0 from J; bases not matched to a gene: 12. Germline values: CDR1 SGHNT, CDR2 YENEEA. The CDR3 covers 17 residues. CDR3 bases: TGTGCCAGCAGCAGCTACCTACTAGCGGACAGCTCCTACGAGCAGTACTTC. Translation: CASSSYLLADSSYEQYF.

This clonotype was seen once. A much larger clone lies a single base off, so this may be a read error. The genes are TRBV12-3 or TRBV12-4 and TRBJ2-1; perhaps D is TRBD1 or TRBD2 (5 bases each). V was trimmed by 3 bases and J by 4 bases, leaving 16 bases between them. This CDR3 region has 16 residues. The CDR3: CASSFKVPGPYNEQFF. The CDR3 DNA reads as TGTGCCAGCAGTTTTAAGGTTCCGGGACCATACAATGAGCAGTTCTTC.